A selection of T cell receptor beta chains follows, all from one sample in a study of cytomegalovirus exposure and HLA in healthy donors. The assay was immunoSEQ multiplex PCR, and TCRdb's table has in-frame clones only and misses some. The ten top clones account for roughly 2.9%, within a sample of some 39,000 clones. The sequencing input was PBMCs. These TCRs come from a woman aged 25 to 39 in good health and CMV-seropositive. Both conserved end residues are trimmed from each CDR3.

j_call v_call cdr3_aa
TRBJ1-1 TRBV4-1 ASSQVWSGNTEAF
TRBJ2-1 TRBV19 ASSIPGAPNEQF
TRBJ1-4 TRBV18 ASSQDRPFATNEKLF
TRBJ1-6 TRBV7-9 ASSSAGEHNSPLH
TRBJ2-7 TRBV27 ASSSRQGPYEQY
TRBJ2-5 TRBV20-1 SARRETQY
TRBJ2-2 TRBV7-9 ASSLWDRAYTGELF
TRBJ1-4 TRBV28 AISSGSPTNEKLF
TRBJ1-1 TRBV18 ASSPRTLIEAF
TRBJ2-1 TRBV19 ASSISGDSYNEQF
TRBJ2-1 TRBV6-5 ASSYSMGRLEQF
TRBJ1-2 TRBV5-4 ASSPDRAEGTKGYT
TRBJ2-7 TRBV7-9 ASSAWTGIEQY
TRBJ1-3 TRBV5-1 ASSPRDRGSGNTIY
TRBJ1-2 TRBV5-4 ASSVPGTAYGYT